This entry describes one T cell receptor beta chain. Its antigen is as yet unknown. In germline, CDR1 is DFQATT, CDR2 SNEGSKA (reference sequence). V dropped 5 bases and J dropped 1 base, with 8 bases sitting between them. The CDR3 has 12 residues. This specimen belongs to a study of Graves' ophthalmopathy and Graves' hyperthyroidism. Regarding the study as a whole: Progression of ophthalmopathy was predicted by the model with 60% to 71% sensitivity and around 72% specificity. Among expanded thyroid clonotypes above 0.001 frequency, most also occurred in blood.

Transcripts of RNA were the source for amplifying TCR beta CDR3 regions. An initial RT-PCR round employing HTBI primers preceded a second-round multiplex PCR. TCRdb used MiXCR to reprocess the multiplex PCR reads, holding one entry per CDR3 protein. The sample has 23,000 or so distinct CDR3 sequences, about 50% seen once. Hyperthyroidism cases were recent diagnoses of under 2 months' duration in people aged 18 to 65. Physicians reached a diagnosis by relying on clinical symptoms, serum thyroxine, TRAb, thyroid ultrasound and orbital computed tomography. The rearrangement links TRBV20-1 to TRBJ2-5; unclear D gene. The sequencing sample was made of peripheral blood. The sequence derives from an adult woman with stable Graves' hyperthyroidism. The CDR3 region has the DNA TGCAGTGCTCCCCGGTCCCAAGAGACCCAGTACTTC. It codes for CSAPRSQETQYF.